The 30 T cell receptor beta chains below were found in one sample sequenced in a study of blood T cell repertoires in COVID-19. Generated by immunoSEQ multiplex PCR, the TCRdb table keeps only in-frame clones and is missing some. This sample has 30,000 to 45,000 clones, with approximately 80% found just once. Input material: peripheral blood. The source of these receptors is a human donor in a cohort sampled during active or convalescent COVID-19. The donor label of this sample is uncertain.

The sample holds one count of this clone. The gene calls are TRBV12-3 or TRBV12-4 and TRBJ2-5, with D perhaps matching TRBD1 (5 bases). CDR3 length: 13 amino acids. V lost 2 bases, J lost 5 bases, and 9 bases lay in between. This CDR3 is CASSLFRAETQYF. CDR3 in DNA: TGTGCCAGCAGTTTATTCAGGGCGGAGACCCAGTACTTC.

The CDR3 loop reads CASSLAGTSGKNIQYF. CDR3 nucleotide sequence: TGTGCCAGCAGCCTCGCCGGGACTAGCGGCAAAAACATTCAGTACTTC. This chain joins TRBV6-2 or TRBV6-3 and TRBJ2-4; 11 bases fit TRBD2. V shed 6 bases and J 3 bases; nucleotides not matched to a gene: 7. The CDR3 sequence is 16 residues long. The V gene's germline CDR1 is MNHEY and CDR2 SVGEGT.

The chain's CDR3 is CASSLATRGGEETQYF. The CDR3 DNA reads TGCGCCAGCAGCTTGGCTACGAGGGGCGGGGAAGAGACCCAGTACTTC. The chain joins TRBV5-1 to TRBJ2-5; D is possibly TRBD2 (6 bases). CDR3 length equals 16 residues. Trimming took off 0 bases at V and 3 bases at J, with 15 bases between the two ends. Per germline, CDR1 SGHRS and CDR2 YFSETQ.

The V and J genes are TRBV5-1 and TRBJ2-7; 7 nucleotides agree with TRBD2. The CDR3 has 13 amino acids. Germline assignment: CDR1 SGHRS and CDR2 YFSETQ. The ends lost 0 bases at V and 6 bases at J; junction bases unmatched: 3. The CDR3 region has the DNA TGCGCCAGCAGCTTGGTAGGCGGGAGCGAGCAGTACTTC. It specifies CASSLVGGSEQYF.

The chain couples TRBV30 to TRBJ1-4, with 7 bases aligning to TRBD1. Looked up from germline, CDR1 is GTSNPN and CDR2 is SVGIG (reference sequence). The junction had 6 bases not matched to a gene; V was cut back by 3 bases and J by 8 bases. This CDR3 has 13 amino acids. The CDR3 spells CAWRETGTEKLFF. In DNA form, the CDR3 reads TGTGCCTGGAGGGAGACAGGGACCGAAAAACTGTTTTTT.

The rearrangement joins TRBV7-9 to TRBJ2-1; the match to TRBD2 covers 9 bases. With V trimmed by 3 bases and J by 8 bases, 8 bases remained unmatched. CDR1 is SEHNR and CDR2 is FQNEAQ in the germline V gene (reference sequence). The CDR3 runs to 15 residues. CDR3 coding DNA: TGTGCCAGCAGCTTCTCTAGCGGGATTAGCGATGAGCAGTTCTTC. Amino acids: CASSFSSGISDEQFF.

V usage is TRBV11-2 and J usage is TRBJ2-1, with 10 bases lining up with TRBD2. The CDR3 loop spans 16 amino acids. In germline, CDR1 is SGHAT, CDR2 FQNNGV. V shed 2 bases and J 4 bases; nucleotides not matched to a gene: 5. The CDR3 loop is CASSLSGTSVYNEQFF. For the CDR3, the DNA is TGTGCCAGCAGCTTATCGGGGACTAGCGTATACAATGAGCAGTTCTTC. The entire variable domain, with the rest obtained from reference TRBV11-2 and TRBJ2-1, is as follows: EAGVAQSPRYKIIEKRQSVAFWCNPISGHATLYWYQQILGQGPKLLIQFQNNGVVDDSQLPKDRFSAERLKGVDSTLKIQPAKLEDSAVYLCASSLSGTSVYNEQFFGPGTRLTVL.

CDR3 coding DNA: TGTGCCAGCAGCTTCCACAGGGAAGGGACTGAAGCTTTCTTT. Amino acid sequence: CASSFHREGTEAFF. The V and J genes are TRBV7-2 and TRBJ1-1; possibly TRBD1 for D (6 bases). CDR1 and CDR2 from the germline V gene are SGHTA and FQGNSA. The CDR3 spans 14 residues. Trimming shortened V by 3 bases and J by 5 bases, and 13 bases separated the two germline ends. Full variable domain (outside the CDR3, taken from reference TRBV7-2 and TRBJ1-1): GAGVSQSPSNKVTEKGKDVELRCDPISGHTALYWYRQSLGQGLEFLIYFQGNSAPDKSGLPSDRFSAERTGGSVSTLTIQRTQQEDSAVYLCASSFHREGTEAFFGQGTRLTVV.

V usage is TRBV5-1 and J usage is TRBJ2-3, with D unresolved. The CDR3 has 12 residues. Trimming stripped 3 bases from V and 2 bases from J, with 4 bases between. Germline loops: CDR1 SGHRS, CDR2 YFSETQ. The chain's CDR3 is CASSSNTDTQYF. Written as DNA, the CDR3 is TGCGCCAGCAGCTCTAACACAGATACGCAGTATTTT.

The rearrangement links TRBV19 to TRBJ1-1, with 9 bases identical to TRBD1. V was pared by 5 bases and J by 6 bases, with 4 bases of the junction left unmatched. The CDR3 is made up of 13 amino acids. Germline V lookup: CDR1 LNHDA, CDR2 SQIVND (reference sequence). The CDR3 protein is CASSSGQGPEAFF. Written as DNA, the CDR3 is TGTGCCAGTAGTTCGGGACAGGGCCCTGAAGCTTTCTTT.

The sample holds a few counts of this clone. This sequence joins TRBV5-1 and TRBJ2-1; 7 bases align to TRBD2. J lost 3 bases, V lost 0 bases, and 9 bases had no gene match. There are 17 residues in the CDR3. Germline-derived CDR1 and CDR2 are SGHRS and YFSETQ. CDR3 residues: CASSLGGGEYVYNEQFF. CDR3 in DNA: TGCGCCAGCAGCTTGGGGGGAGGGGAGTACGTCTACAATGAGCAGTTCTTC.

The V and J genes are TRBV11-2 and TRBJ2-7; D is possibly TRBD1 (6 bases). In germline, CDR1 is SGHAT, CDR2 FQNNGV. V gave up 1 base and J gave up 4 bases, with 17 bases separating them. CDR3 length equals 16 residues. The CDR3 loop is CASSLVSRDIPYEQYF. Written as DNA, the CDR3 is TGTGCCAGCAGCTTAGTCTCCCGGGACATACCATACGAGCAGTACTTC.

The CDR3 reads CSVEHGTPEAFF. The CDR3 nucleotides read TGCAGCGTTGAACACGGGACTCCCGAAGCTTTCTTT. The chain uses TRBV29-1 and TRBJ1-1; weak D call: TRBD1 (5 bases). Deletions cut 2 bases from V and 8 bases from J, with 12 bases between. Germline loops: CDR1 SQVTM, CDR2 ANQGSEA. CDR3 length equals 12 residues.

This sequence joins TRBV19 and TRBJ2-3; 7 nucleotides line up with TRBD2. Trimming took 0 bases from V and 2 from J; bases not matched to a gene: 8. This CDR3 is built from 17 residues. From germline, CDR1 is LNHDA and CDR2 SQIVND (reference sequence). The chain's CDR3 is CASSIDLTGLLTDTQYF. The CDR3 coding sequence is TGTGCCAGTAGTATAGATCTAACGGGACTACTCACAGATACGCAGTATTTT.

The CDR3 bases are TGCAGCGTTGTCCGCGGGACCTCCTACAATGAGCAGTTCTTC. Its translation is CSVVRGTSYNEQFF. This chain uses TRBV29-1 with TRBJ2-1; weak D call: TRBD2 (6 bases). This CDR3 has 14 amino acids. Germline lookup yields CDR1 SQVTM and CDR2 ANQGSEA. Trimming cost V 4 bases and J 0 bases, with 10 bases left between them.

The chain employs TRBV30 and TRBJ2-7; 8 nucleotides line up with TRBD2. The V gene's germline CDR1 is GTSNPN and CDR2 SVGIG (reference sequence). V was pared by 3 bases and J by 7 bases, with 11 bases of the junction left unmatched. This CDR3 has 14 residues. CDR3 in DNA: TGTGCCTGGAGCGTAATACTAGCGGATGGGGAGCAGTACTTC. Protein sequence: CAWSVILADGEQYF. Full variable domain (rest looked up from reference TRBV30 and TRBJ2-7): SQTIHQWPATLVQPVGSPLSLECTVEGTSNPNLYWYRQAAGRGLQLLFYSVGIGQISSEVPQNLSASRPQDRQFILSSKKLLLSDSGFYLCAWSVILADGEQYFGPGTRLTVT.

The V call is TRBV4-1, the J call TRBJ1-1; D gene uncertain. This CDR3 spans 16 amino acids. V lost 1 base and J lost 2, with 14 bases in between. Germline CDR1 MGHRA, CDR2 YSYEKL. The CDR3 nucleotides read TGCGCCAGCAGCCAAGCTAGGGAGGGTTACAACACTGAAGCTTTCTTT. This translates into CASSQAREGYNTEAFF.

The V gene is TRBV5-5, the J gene TRBJ2-7; no clear D gene. There are 13 residues in the CDR3. Germline V gene data show CDR1 as SGHKS and CDR2 as YYEKEE (reference sequence). Trimming cost V 4 bases and J 2 bases, with 10 bases left between them. The CDR3, as DNA: TGTGCCAGCAGCCTTGCTACCACCTACGAGCAGTACTTC. Protein sequence: CASSLATTYEQYF.

V and J are TRBV18 and TRBJ1-4, with a tentative D call TRBD1 (5 bases). With 2 bases removed from V and 8 bases from J, the gap between germline ends came to 9 bases. This CDR3 comprises 13 residues. Germline CDR1 is KGHSH and CDR2 is LQKENI. The chain's CDR3 is CASSPGAGEKLFF. As DNA, the CDR3 is TGTGCCAGCTCACCAGGGGCAGGCGAAAAACTGTTTTTT.

The chain is built from TRBV14 and TRBJ2-1; 7 bases agree with TRBD1. The CDR3 contains 16 residues. The V segment lost 2 bases and the J segment 0 bases; nucleotides outside the gene matches: 4. CDR1 is SGHDN, CDR2 FVKESK, per germline. The CDR3 is CASSQQTGSSYNEQFF. DNA of the CDR3: TGTGCCAGCAGCCAACAGACAGGGAGCTCCTACAATGAGCAGTTCTTC.

Here the CDR3 reads CSVSTTGAKEKLFF. The CDR3 nucleotides are TGCAGCGTCTCTACAACAGGGGCGAAGGAAAAACTGTTTTTT. The chain carries TRBV29-1 and TRBJ1-4, with 7 bases identical to TRBD1. Unmatched junction bases numbered 12, after V lost 6 bases and J lost 8 bases. Germline V gene data show CDR1 as SQVTM and CDR2 as ANQGSEA. The CDR3 has 14 amino acids.

The chain has TRBV14 and TRBJ2-3; D is possibly TRBD2 (6 bases). Trimming cost V 4 bases and J 4 bases, with 15 bases left between them. The CDR3 is made up of 15 amino acids. Per germline, CDR1 SGHDN and CDR2 FVKESK. The CDR3 DNA reads as TGTGCCAGCAGCCTGGAGGGAAGAGGCGCAGATACGCAGTATTTT. Its translation is CASSLEGRGADTQYF.

This sequence joins TRBV5-8 and TRBJ2-7, with TRBD2 as a possible D gene (5 bases). CDR1 SGHTS and CDR2 YDEGEE come from the germline V gene. The CDR3 sequence is 13 residues long. Trimming removed 3 bases from V and 4 bases from J, with 11 bases in between. Here the CDR3 reads CASSWVARYEQYF. DNA for the CDR3: TGTGCCAGCAGCTGGGTAGCGAGATACGAGCAGTACTTC.

The chain combines TRBV15 with TRBJ2-1; 7 bases line up with TRBD2. Per the germline V gene, CDR1 is LNHNV and CDR2 is YYDKDF (reference sequence). The CDR3 contains 16 residues. V shed 0 bases, J shed 6 bases, and the junction held 8 bases outside the gene matches. For the CDR3, the DNA is TGTGCCACCAGCAGAGATGGGGGGGTTGCTGGCAATGAGCAGTTCTTC. Translating it yields CATSRDGGVAGNEQFF.

This chain connects TRBV5-8 to TRBJ2-3; D unresolved. V shed 4 bases and J shed 4 bases, with 13 bases lying between them. This CDR3 has 14 amino acids. The germline V gene encodes CDR1 SGHTS and CDR2 YDEGEE. The CDR3 reads CASSARGRADTQYF. The CDR3 DNA follows: TGTGCCAGCAGCGCGCGCGGAAGAGCAGATACGCAGTATTTT.

The chain employs TRBV20-1 and TRBJ2-7, with a weak D call TRBD1 (6 bases). The germline CDR1 and CDR2 sequences are DFQATT and SNEGSKA (reference sequence). V was shortened by 3 bases and J by 9 bases, with 12 bases between the two germline ends. This CDR3 contains 11 residues. CDR3 sequence reads: CSARVTTGQYF. The CDR3 coding sequence is TGCAGTGCTAGGGTAACGACAGGGCAGTACTTC.

This clone was seen only once. The chain links TRBV6-5 to TRBJ2-5; 7 bases agree with TRBD1. The CDR3 is 14 amino acids. Germline lookup yields CDR1 MNHEY and CDR2 SVGAGI. J was trimmed by 5 bases and V by 3 bases; bases with no gene match: 6. The CDR3 DNA reads TGTGCCAGCAGTTATGGGACAGTCCAGGAGACCCAGTACTTC. It translates to CASSYGTVQETQYF.

V usage is TRBV15 and J usage is TRBJ2-7, with 9 bases that match TRBD1. The germline CDR1 and CDR2 sequences are LNHNV and YYDKDF (reference sequence). There are 13 residues in the CDR3. V trimming: 4 bases; J trimming: 5 bases; junction bases outside the gene matches: 3. The DNA of the CDR3 is TGTGCCACCAGCACGGACAGGGGAAACGAGCAGTACTTC. Amino acids: CATSTDRGNEQYF.

The chain has TRBV5-6 and TRBJ2-1; 7 positions match TRBD1. Germline V lookup: CDR1 SGHDT, CDR2 YYEEEE. The CDR3 has 16 residues. The ends lost 3 bases at V and 2 bases at J; junction bases unmatched: 8. CDR3 bases: TGTGCCAGCAGCTCTGACAGGGATCAGACCTACAATGAGCAGTTCTTC. Translation: CASSSDRDQTYNEQFF.

The V and J genes are TRBV29-1 and TRBJ2-7; no clear D gene. Per the germline V gene, CDR1 is SQVTM and CDR2 is ANQGSEA. The germline V and J ends were trimmed by 0 bases and 2 bases, with 5 bases remaining between them. The CDR3 has 12 residues. In DNA, the CDR3 is TGCAGCGTTGAAGATGACACCTACGAGCAGTACTTC. Its translation is CSVEDDTYEQYF.